The clone carrying this TCR beta chain was seen just once. The antigen is not known. The data belong to a study of PD-1 blockade in classical Hodgkin lymphoma. Each and every patient relapsed after autologous stem cell transplantation, and patients got differing brentuximab vedotin exposure. The repertoire was sequenced with immunoSEQ multiplex PCR; TCRdb's copy has only in-frame clones and lacks some. The sample shows approximately 41,000 clones, around 83% of them seen only once. The CDR3 totals 15 residues. Trimming took 1 base from V and 2 from J, leaving 12 bases between them. CDR1 is MNHNS, CDR2 SASEGT, per germline. Findings and limits, study-wide: The drivers behind the repertoire differences, possibly disease activity or prior therapy, remain undefined. By C4D1, CD4+ diversity increased significantly, especially in complete responders.

The receptor's source is a human donor with classical Hodgkin lymphoma. This rearrangement joins TRBV6-1 to TRBJ2-7; no reliable D call. This sample comprised peripheral blood mononuclear cells (PBMCs), obtained before the second cycle of nivolumab. DNA for the CDR3: TGTGCCAGCAGTGAAGTTGGAGTTCCCCCCTACGAGCAGTACTTC. Translating gives CASSEVGVPPYEQYF.